The entry below gives a single T cell receptor beta chain sequence along with its context. This sample was taken from a study of OX40 agonist ivuxolimab in advanced cancers. As for the study in general: Three patients, one with hepatocellular carcinoma and two with cutaneous melanoma, achieved partial responses.

Data came from immunoSEQ multiplex PCR; TCRdb stores just in-frame clones and leaves some out. The profile covers over 100,000 clones, with approximately 92% appearing a single time and roughly 0.15% taken by the ten largest. This CDR3 contains 14 residues. Trimming shortened V by 10 bases and J by 0 bases, and 10 bases separated the two germline ends. Germline-derived CDR1 and CDR2 are MDHEN and SYDVKM. This specimen was CD4+ or CD8+ T cells sorted from blood, taken in a trial of the OX40 agonist ivuxolimab. The receptor's source is an adult with an advanced solid tumor such as melanoma, head and neck, liver or kidney cancer. V is TRBV28 and J is TRBJ2-6; D remains ambiguous. In nucleotides, the CDR3 is TGTGCCACCCACAGCCACTCTGGGGCCAACGTCCTGACTTTC. It is translated as CATHSHSGANVLTF.